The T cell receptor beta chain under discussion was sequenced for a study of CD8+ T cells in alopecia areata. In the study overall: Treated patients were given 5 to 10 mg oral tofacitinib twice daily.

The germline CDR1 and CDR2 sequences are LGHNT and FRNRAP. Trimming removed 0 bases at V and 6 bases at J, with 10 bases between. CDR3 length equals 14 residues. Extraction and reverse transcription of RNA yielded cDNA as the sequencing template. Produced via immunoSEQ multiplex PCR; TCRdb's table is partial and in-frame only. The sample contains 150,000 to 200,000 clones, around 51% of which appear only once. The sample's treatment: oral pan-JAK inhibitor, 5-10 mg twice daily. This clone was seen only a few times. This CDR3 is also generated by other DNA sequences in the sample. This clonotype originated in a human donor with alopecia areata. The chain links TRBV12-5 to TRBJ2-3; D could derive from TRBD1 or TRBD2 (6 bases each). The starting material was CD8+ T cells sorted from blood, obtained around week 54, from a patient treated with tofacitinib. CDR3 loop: CASGLVGGTDTQYF. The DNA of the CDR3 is TGTGCTAGTGGTTTGGTAGGGGGGACCGATACGCAGTATTTT.